A single sample is the source of the 23 T cell receptor beta chains below, sequenced in a study of blood T cells in healthy people across ages. Alongside a J-beta primer mix, a sample-barcoded 5' primer served in a second PCR lasting 7 to 11 cycles. TCRdb redid the calling of the 5' RACE reads with MiXCR, one entry per CDR3 protein. This table holds roughly 550,000 distinct CDR3 sequences, 20% to 30% found once. These records were also assigned to another study, of T cells of mothers and their children.

Sequenced input: blood. These TCRs come from a boy aged 10-17 years in good health.

This clonotype turned up a few times. V and J are TRBV18 and TRBJ1-1, with 9 bases identical to TRBD1. The CDR3 is made up of 14 amino acids. V was pared by 5 bases and J by 1 base, with 2 bases of the junction left unmatched. Germline lookup yields CDR1 KGHSH and CDR2 LQKENI. In nucleotides, the CDR3 is TGTGCCAGCTCAAGACAGGGGGAGAACACTGAAGCTTTCTTT. Its protein product is CASSRQGENTEAFF.

This clonotype was observed a few times. The chain has TRBV7-9 and TRBJ1-5; 8 bases align to TRBD1. CDR3 length: 16 residues. Germline values: CDR1 SEHNR, CDR2 FQNEAQ (reference sequence). V dropped 5 bases and J dropped 4; count of bases not matched to a gene: 10. CDR3 residues: CASSPAGGQDNQPQHF. For the CDR3, the DNA is TGTGCCAGCAGCCCAGCGGGGGGACAGGATAATCAGCCCCAGCATTTT.

This chain connects TRBV14 to TRBJ2-3, with 14 nucleotides matching TRBD2. CDR3 length equals 16 residues. CDR1 SGHDN and CDR2 FVKESK come from the germline V gene. V lost 1 base, J lost 10 bases, and 7 bases stayed unmatched. In DNA, the CDR3 is TGTGCCAGCAGCCAAGGGATCGGGACTAGCGGGAGAGCGCAGTATTTT. Translated, it gives CASSQGIGTSGRAQYF.

This sequence joins TRBV6-2 or TRBV6-3 and TRBJ2-1; 7 nucleotides align to TRBD2. Losses at the gene ends were 4 bases for V and 4 bases for J; bases not matched to a gene: 13. The CDR3 covers 17 residues. Looked up from germline, CDR1 is MNHEY and CDR2 is SVGEGT. CDR3 coding DNA: TGTGCCAGCAGTTCCATTCCGGACGGGACTATTTACAATGAGCAGTTCTTC. Its translation: CASSSIPDGTIYNEQFF.

V gene TRBV5-6 combines with J gene TRBJ2-1; 7 bases map to TRBD2. The closer fit of TRBJ2-5 to the DNA end suggests the J call may be wrong. CDR1 is SGHDT, CDR2 YYEEEE, per germline. The CDR3 consists of 15 residues. As DNA, the CDR3 is TGTGCCAGCAGCTCAAGGGACTACTGGGGGGAGACCCAGTACTTC. It translates to CASSSRDYWGETQYF.

V usage is TRBV7-2 and J usage is TRBJ2-3; D tentatively fits TRBD1 or TRBD2 (5 bases each). The CDR3 has 14 residues. From germline, CDR1 is SGHTA and CDR2 FQGNSA. V lost 5 bases and J 6 bases, leaving 15 bases between the germline ends. The CDR3 DNA reads as TGTGCCAGCAGCCGGGACGGACCTTGGGATACGCAGTATTTT. The encoded protein is CASSRDGPWDTQYF.

The chain recombines TRBV12-3 or TRBV12-4 with TRBJ2-5; the match to TRBD2 covers 8 bases. Losses at the gene ends were 6 bases for V and 3 bases for J; bases not matched to a gene: 9. CDR3 size: 15 residues. The CDR3 coding sequence is TGTGCCAGCAGGACCAGCGGGGGAACTAAAGAGACCCAGTACTTC. This gives the protein CASRTSGGTKETQYF.

This chain uses TRBV12-3 or TRBV12-4 with TRBJ2-1, with D maybe TRBD1 (6 bases). V was cut by 6 bases and J by 0 bases, with 12 bases left in between. The length of the CDR3 is 15 residues. The CDR3 loop is CASSYRAYSYNEQFF. In DNA form, the CDR3 reads TGTGCCAGCAGCTACAGGGCTTACTCCTACAATGAGCAGTTCTTC.

The chain links TRBV2 to TRBJ2-5; 7 bases are a match to TRBD1. The length of the CDR3 is 11 residues. Losses at the gene ends were 10 bases for V and 4 bases for J; bases not matched to a gene: 3. Looked up from germline, CDR1 is SNHLY and CDR2 is FYNNEI. CDR3 loop: CATGQVETQYF. The CDR3 DNA sequence: TGTGCCACCGGACAGGTAGAGACCCAGTACTTC.

This clonotype was seen more than once but under ten times. This chain connects TRBV4-3 to TRBJ2-1; D unresolved. Trimming removed 0 bases from V and 6 bases from J, with 9 bases in between. This CDR3 has 14 residues. CDR1 and CDR2 from the germline V gene are LGHNA and YSLEER. Here the CDR3 reads CASSQEDSFNEQFF. CDR3 bases: TGCGCCAGCAGCCAAGAAGATAGTTTCAATGAGCAGTTCTTC.

This clonotype was seen more than once but under ten times. The chain uses TRBV12-3 or TRBV12-4 and TRBJ1-6; a weak D match, TRBD1 (5 bases). This CDR3 is 13 amino acids long. Trimming left V 7 bases short and J 13 bases short, with 17 bases between. The DNA of the CDR3 is TGTGCCAGCACCGAGGGGACCATTCCCCCCCTCCACTTT. Protein: CASTEGTIPPLHF.

Here the CDR3 DNA reads TGTGCCAGCAGCTCTAGCGGGGGGACAGCCACAACTAATGAAAAACTGTTTTTT. Its translation is CASSSSGGTATTNEKLFF. The chain employs TRBV7-9 and TRBJ1-4; 7 bases are a match to TRBD1. The length of the CDR3 is 18 residues. The V segment lost 4 bases and the J segment 0 bases; nucleotides outside the gene matches: 11. Germline values: CDR1 SEHNR, CDR2 FQNEAQ (reference sequence).

In this sample, this clonotype turned up a few times. At one boundary the junction diverges from the germline segment, which might be a read error. This sequence joins TRBV29-1 and TRBJ1-4, with D perhaps matching TRBD1 (5 bases). Germline V gives CDR1 SQVTM, CDR2 ANQGSEA. The CDR3 is 11 amino acids. CDR3 in amino acids: CSAEGNEKLFF. As DNA, the CDR3 is TGCAGCGCCGAGGGGAACGAAAAGCTGTTTTTT.

The J gene is TRBJ2-5, the V gene TRBV19; 7 bases align to TRBD2. The closer fit of TRBJ2-7 to the DNA end suggests the J call may be wrong. The CDR3 totals 16 residues. Germline V gives CDR1 LNHDA, CDR2 SQIVND (reference sequence). The chain's CDR3 is CASSIDLTGGANEQYF. The CDR3 DNA is TGTGCCAGTAGTATAGATCTCACGGGGGGAGCGAACGAGCAGTACTTC.

V gene TRBV28 combines with J gene TRBJ2-2, with 14 positions matching TRBD2. Germline-derived CDR1 and CDR2 are MDHEN and SYDVKM. The CDR3 is 18 residues long. The junction had 6 bases not matched to a gene; V was cut back by 6 bases and J by 0 bases. CDR3 coding DNA: TGTGCCAGCAGGGCCGGACTAGCGGGAGGCGCGAACACCGGGGAGCTGTTTTTT. Translation: CASRAGLAGGANTGELFF.

The chain combines TRBV27 with TRBJ2-7; no definite D call. Trimming took off 6 bases at V and 0 bases at J, with 15 bases between the two ends. Germline V gives CDR1 MNHEY, CDR2 SMNVEV (reference sequence). This CDR3 spans 15 amino acids. The CDR3 DNA is TGTGCCAGCAGCCACCTAGGATCGAGCTCCTACGAGCAGTACTTC. Its translation: CASSHLGSSSYEQYF.

This sequence joins TRBV25-1 and TRBJ1-1, with unresolved D. This CDR3 comprises 15 residues. Per germline, CDR1 MGHDK and CDR2 SYGVNS. V lost 7 bases to trimming and J lost 5 bases, with 20 bases between them. CDR3 in DNA: TGTGCCAGCAAGACCCCCTATCCGACGTGGACTGAAGCTTTCTTT. This translates into CASKTPYPTWTEAFF.

This clonotype was counted only a few times. The V gene is TRBV28, the J gene TRBJ2-7; no firm D call. V was cut by 6 bases and J by 7 bases, with 16 bases left in between. The CDR3 has 13 amino acids. The germline CDR1 and CDR2 sequences are MDHEN and SYDVKM. The CDR3 is CASSLLLLREQYF. CDR3 DNA sequence: TGTGCCAGCAGCCTCCTCCTACTACGAGAGCAGTACTTC.

This clonotype has ten or more counts. The chain recombines TRBV27 with TRBJ2-5; 8 bases line up with TRBD1. Germline V gene lookup returns CDR1 MNHEY and CDR2 SMNVEV (reference sequence). The CDR3 loop spans 15 amino acids. Unmatched junction bases numbered 10, after V lost 5 bases and J lost 5 bases. The CDR3 loop is CASSTIQGAEETQYF. The CDR3 coding sequence is TGTGCCAGCAGTACGATTCAGGGGGCGGAGGAGACCCAGTACTTC.

The gene calls are TRBV19 and TRBJ2-1; perhaps TRBD2 as D (6 bases). This CDR3 spans 16 amino acids. Per the germline V gene, CDR1 is LNHDA and CDR2 is SQIVND (reference sequence). V lost 3 bases, J lost 4 bases, and 16 bases lay in between. The CDR3 sequence: CASSISAGNSYNEQFF. For the CDR3, the DNA is TGTGCCAGTAGTATTTCGGCGGGGAACTCATACAATGAGCAGTTCTTC.

This clonotype was counted between two and nine times. V gene TRBV18 combines with J gene TRBJ2-2; TRBD1 matches 10 bases. CDR1 and CDR2 (germline): KGHSH, LQKENI. The ends lost 0 bases at V and 4 bases at J; junction bases unmatched: 5. This CDR3 comprises 17 residues. In DNA form, the CDR3 reads TGTGCCAGCTCACCACCGAACGGACAGGGGGGCACCGGGGAGCTGTTTTTT. This encodes CASSPPNGQGGTGELFF.

With respect to this clonotype: This could be a read error, since a much larger clone is one nucleotide away. The chain recombines TRBV11-2 with TRBJ2-5, with a tentative D call TRBD2 (6 bases). The CDR3 length is 15 residues. CDR1 is SGHAT and CDR2 is FQNNGV in the germline V gene. In DNA, the CDR3 is TGTGCCAGCAGCCAACCCCTACGGGGGAAAGAGGCCCAGTACTTC. This gives the protein CASSQPLRGKEAQYF.

This clonotype was counted only a few times. Here the CDR3 DNA reads TGTGCCAGCTCACCGGACTGGGATTCACCCCTCCACTTT. Protein product: CASSPDWDSPLHF. The rearrangement uses TRBV27 and TRBJ1-6; D remains unclear. The CDR3 sequence is 13 residues long. V was clipped by 8 bases and J by 8 bases, with 13 bases between them. Germline V CDR1 and CDR2: MNHEY, SMNVEV (reference sequence).